This TCR beta chain appears in the sequencing data of a study of blood T cell repertoires in COVID-19. The overall study: Spain, Italy and the United States supplied samples that represented acute and convalescent COVID-19.

This CDR3 is 15 amino acids long. Germline V CDR1 and CDR2: SGHTA, FQGTGA. V was shortened by 1 base and J by 1 base, with 10 bases between the two germline ends. Some clones are missing from TCRdb's copy, which holds only in-frame ones; the method was immunoSEQ multiplex PCR. The sample records about 180,000 clones, 70% to 90% being singletons. This clone was observed a single time. Sequencing was done on a sample of peripheral blood. This receptor was obtained from a man in his forties or fifties with active or convalescent COVID-19. The chain combines TRBV7-3 with TRBJ2-5; TRBD1 might be the D (5 bases). Written as DNA, the CDR3 is TGTGCCAGCAGCTTAATATGGGGCAGCCAAGAGACCCAGTACTTC. Translated, it gives CASSLIWGSQETQYF.